These 3 T cell receptor beta chains were sequenced from one sample in a study of blood T cell repertoires in COVID-19. Sequenced by immunoSEQ multiplex PCR; TCRdb stores in-frame clones only, minus some. The sample lists some 350,000 clones; 80% to 90% were seen once. Sequenced: PBMCs or T cells enriched from blood (not recorded which). Receptors were obtained from a man aged 18-30 years who had recovered from COVID-19.

This clone was detected only a few times. The chain recombines TRBV4-1 with TRBJ1-1; 8 bases agree with TRBD1. Germline loops: CDR1 MGHRA, CDR2 YSYEKL. J gave up 1 base and V 5 bases, and 3 bases lay outside the gene matches. The CDR3 runs to 14 residues. The CDR3 DNA reads TGCGCCAGCAGCGACCAGGGGGCGAACACTGAAGCTTTCTTT. Translating gives CASSDQGANTEAFF.

DNA for the CDR3: TGCAGCGCTTTACGGGGCGGGGAGCTGTTTTTT. The encoded protein is CSALRGGELFF. V usage is TRBV29-1 and J usage is TRBJ2-2; tentative D call: TRBD2 (5 bases). Trimming stripped 7 bases from V and 7 bases from J, with 10 bases between. CDR1 and CDR2 (germline): SQVTM, ANQGSEA. There are 11 residues in the CDR3.

Comment on this clone: Distinct nucleotide sequences in the sample also encode this CDR3. This chain links TRBV28 with TRBJ2-4; TRBD1 might be the D (5 bases). Germline-derived CDR1 and CDR2 are MDHEN and SYDVKM. Trimming pared 6 bases from V and 0 bases from J, leaving 6 bases between. The CDR3 is 13 amino acids. The CDR3 DNA sequence: TGTGCCAGCAGCCAGGGAGCCAAAAACATTCAGTACTTC. Its protein product is CASSQGAKNIQYF.